A selection of T cell receptor beta chains follows, all from one sample in a study of radiation and T cells in renal cell carcinoma. TCRdb keeps only in-frame clones here, not all; method: immunoSEQ multiplex PCR. The data show approximately 79,000 clones, around 76% seen once. The sequences come from blood, collected from a patient whose treatment included radiotherapy and nephrectomy. The receptors were gathered from a man in his sixties with renal cell carcinoma. Both conserved end residues are part of each CDR3. D genes are given only for firm matches. Size is stated for part of the rows, as once, few or many counts, or as a class when the clone is expanded.

d_gene	v_gene	abundance	j_gene	CDR3aa	CDR3nt
.	TRBV2	.	TRBJ2-4	CASSEAVGFSIQYF	TGTGCCAGCAGTGAGGCTGTAGGGTTCAGCATTCAGTACTTC
.	TRBV7-2	.	TRBJ1-1	CASSLVGASGEAFF	TGTGCCAGCAGCTTAGTGGGGGCATCAGGTGAAGCTTTCTTT
.	TRBV6-1	.	TRBJ2-7	CASKIGLAQNYEQYF	TGTGCCAGCAAAATCGGGCTAGCGCAAAACTACGAGCAGTACTTC
.	TRBV7-9	.	TRBJ1-3	CASSQGRVGSGNTIYF	TGTGCCAGCAGCCAGGGACGGGTGGGTTCTGGAAACACCATATATTTT
TRBD1	TRBV9	.	TRBJ1-3	CASSPFPGTGGNTIYF	TGTGCCAGCAGCCCCTTCCCCGGGACAGGGGGAAACACCATATATTTT
.	TRBV28	.	TRBJ1-5	CASSVTRGQPQHF	TGTGCCAGCAGTGTCACGAGGGGACAGCCCCAGCATTTT
.	TRBV4-1	.	TRBJ2-1	CASSREITRRPNEQFF	TGCGCCAGCAGCCGCGAGATTACCCGACGTCCTAATGAGCAGTTCTTC
.	TRBV9	.	TRBJ2-7	CASSVDLGSYEQYF	TGTGCCAGCAGCGTAGACCTAGGTTCCTACGAGCAGTACTTC
.	TRBV4-1	.	TRBJ2-7	CASSQGYLSSYEQYF	TGCGCCAGCAGCCAAGGATATTTGAGCTCCTACGAGCAGTACTTC
.	TRBV5-6	.	TRBJ2-1	CASSLPASIEQFF	TGTGCCAGCAGCTTGCCCGCCTCCATTGAGCAGTTCTTC
.	TRBV4-3	few	TRBJ2-3	CASSQLTADTQYF	TGCGCCAGCAGCCAACTCACCGCAGATACGCAGTATTTT
TRBD1	TRBV5-1	.	TRBJ1-3	CASSSSILGQGAGNTIYF	TGCGCCAGCAGCTCTTCAATCCTCGGACAGGGGGCTGGAAACACCATATATTTT
.	TRBV10-3	few	TRBJ2-3	CAITGLPGADTQYF	TGTGCCATCACCGGACTCCCCGGGGCAGATACGCAGTATTTT
.	TRBV29-1	.	TRBJ2-1	CSVERRRGYNEQFF	TGCAGCGTTGAAAGGCGTCGGGGGTACAATGAGCAGTTCTTC
TRBD1	TRBV16	.	TRBJ1-2	CASSQSTGSASSTF	TGTGCCAGCAGCCAATCGACAGGGTCGGCGTCAAGTACCTTC
TRBD2	TRBV19	few	TRBJ2-2	CASSRLAGTGELFF	TGTGCCAGTAGTAGACTAGCGGGCACCGGGGAGCTGTTTTTT
.	TRBV14	.	TRBJ2-1	CASSQGIRGYNEQFF	TGTGCCAGCAGCCAAGGGATTCGCGGCTACAATGAGCAGTTCTTC